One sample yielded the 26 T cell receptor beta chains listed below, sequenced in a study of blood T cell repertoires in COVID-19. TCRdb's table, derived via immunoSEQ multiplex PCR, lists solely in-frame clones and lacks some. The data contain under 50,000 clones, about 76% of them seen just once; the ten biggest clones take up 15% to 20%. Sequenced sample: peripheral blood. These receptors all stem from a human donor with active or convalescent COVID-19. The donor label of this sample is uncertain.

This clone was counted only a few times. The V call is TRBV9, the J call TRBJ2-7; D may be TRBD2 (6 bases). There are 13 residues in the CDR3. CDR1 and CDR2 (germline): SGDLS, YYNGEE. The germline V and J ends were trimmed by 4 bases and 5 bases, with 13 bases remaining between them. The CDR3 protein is CASSPTTSHEQYF. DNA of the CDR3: TGTGCCAGCAGCCCGACGACTAGTCACGAGCAGTACTTC.

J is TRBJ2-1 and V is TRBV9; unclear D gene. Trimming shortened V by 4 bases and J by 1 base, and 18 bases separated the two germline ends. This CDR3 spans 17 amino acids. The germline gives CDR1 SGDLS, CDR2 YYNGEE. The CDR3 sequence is CASSPQPTVHSYNEQFF. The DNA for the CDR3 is TGTGCCAGCAGCCCTCAGCCGACTGTCCATTCCTACAATGAGCAGTTCTTC.

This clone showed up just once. The CDR3 reads CASGMGQGARGYTF. CDR3 sequence (DNA): TGTGCCAGCGGAATGGGACAGGGGGCTCGAGGCTACACCTTC. The chain has TRBV7-3 and TRBJ1-2, with 12 bases that match TRBD1. Germline lookup yields CDR1 SGHTA and CDR2 FQGTGA. This CDR3 has 14 amino acids. Trimming took 8 bases from V and 8 from J; bases not matched to a gene: 9.

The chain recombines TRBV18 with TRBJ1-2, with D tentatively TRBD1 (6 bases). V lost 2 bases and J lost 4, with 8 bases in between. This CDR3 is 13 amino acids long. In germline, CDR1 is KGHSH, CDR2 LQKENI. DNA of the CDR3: TGTGCCAGCTCACCAGGGGGCCGCTATGGCTACACCTTC. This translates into CASSPGGRYGYTF.

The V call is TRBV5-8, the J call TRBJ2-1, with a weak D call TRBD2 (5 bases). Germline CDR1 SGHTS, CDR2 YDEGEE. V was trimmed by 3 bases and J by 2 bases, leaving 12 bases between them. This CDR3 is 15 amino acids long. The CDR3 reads CASSSAGRTYNEQFF. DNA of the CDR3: TGTGCCAGCAGCTCTGCGGGTCGGACCTACAATGAGCAGTTCTTC.

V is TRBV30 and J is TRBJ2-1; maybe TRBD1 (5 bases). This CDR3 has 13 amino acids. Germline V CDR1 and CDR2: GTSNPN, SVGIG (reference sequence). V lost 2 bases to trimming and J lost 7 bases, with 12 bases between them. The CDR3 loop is CAWSPQGFNEQFF. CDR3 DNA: TGTGCCTGGAGTCCTCAGGGATTTAATGAGCAGTTCTTC.

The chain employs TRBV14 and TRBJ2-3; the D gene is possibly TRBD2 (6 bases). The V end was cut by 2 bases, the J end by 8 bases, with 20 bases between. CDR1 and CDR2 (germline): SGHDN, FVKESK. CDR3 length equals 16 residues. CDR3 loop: CASSQRDSSLGGTQYF. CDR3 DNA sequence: TGTGCCAGCAGCCAAAGGGACTCATCCCTGGGCGGTACGCAGTATTTT.

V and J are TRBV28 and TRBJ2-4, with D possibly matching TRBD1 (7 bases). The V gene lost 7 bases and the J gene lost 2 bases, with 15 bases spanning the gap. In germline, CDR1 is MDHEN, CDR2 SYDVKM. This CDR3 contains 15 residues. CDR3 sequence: CASTPGGGPKNIQYF. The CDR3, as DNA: TGTGCCAGCACCCCCGGAGGGGGCCCCAAAAACATTCAGTACTTC.

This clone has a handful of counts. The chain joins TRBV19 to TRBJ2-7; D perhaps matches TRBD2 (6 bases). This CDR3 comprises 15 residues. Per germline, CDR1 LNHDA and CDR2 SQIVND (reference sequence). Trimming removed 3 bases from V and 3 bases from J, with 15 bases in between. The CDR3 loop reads CASSIYSGANYEQYF. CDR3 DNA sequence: TGTGCCAGTAGTATTTATTCGGGAGCTAACTACGAGCAGTACTTC.

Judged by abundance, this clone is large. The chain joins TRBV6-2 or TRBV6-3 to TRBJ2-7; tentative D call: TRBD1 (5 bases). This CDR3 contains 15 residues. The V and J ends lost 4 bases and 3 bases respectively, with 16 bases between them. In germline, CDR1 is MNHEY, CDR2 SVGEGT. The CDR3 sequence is CASSFTQGLHYEQYF. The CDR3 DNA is TGTGCCAGCAGTTTTACCCAGGGTCTCCACTACGAGCAGTACTTC.

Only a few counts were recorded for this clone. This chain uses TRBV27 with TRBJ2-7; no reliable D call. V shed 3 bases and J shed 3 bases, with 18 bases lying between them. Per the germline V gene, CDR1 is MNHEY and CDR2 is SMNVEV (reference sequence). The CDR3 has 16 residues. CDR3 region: CASSFGSTEPSYEQYF. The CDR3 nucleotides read TGTGCCAGCAGTTTTGGATCGACGGAGCCTAGCTACGAGCAGTACTTC.

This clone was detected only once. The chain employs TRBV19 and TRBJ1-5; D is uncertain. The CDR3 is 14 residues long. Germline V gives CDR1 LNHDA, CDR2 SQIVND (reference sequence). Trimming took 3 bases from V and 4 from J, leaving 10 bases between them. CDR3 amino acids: CASSILPPNQPQHF. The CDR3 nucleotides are TGTGCCAGTAGTATTCTCCCCCCGAATCAGCCCCAGCATTTT.

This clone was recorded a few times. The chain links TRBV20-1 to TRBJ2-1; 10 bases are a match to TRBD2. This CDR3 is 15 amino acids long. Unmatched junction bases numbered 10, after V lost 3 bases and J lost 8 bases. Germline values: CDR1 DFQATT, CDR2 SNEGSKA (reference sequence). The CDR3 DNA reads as TGCAGTGCTAGTCAGGCTAGCGGGAGCCCCCATGAGCAGTTCTTC. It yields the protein CSASQASGSPHEQFF.

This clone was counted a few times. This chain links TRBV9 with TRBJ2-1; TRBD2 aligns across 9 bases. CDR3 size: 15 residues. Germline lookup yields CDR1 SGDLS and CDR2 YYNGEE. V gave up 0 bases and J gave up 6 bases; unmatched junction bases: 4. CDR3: CASSVVSSGINEQFF. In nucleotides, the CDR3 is TGTGCCAGCAGCGTAGTGTCTAGCGGGATCAATGAGCAGTTCTTC.

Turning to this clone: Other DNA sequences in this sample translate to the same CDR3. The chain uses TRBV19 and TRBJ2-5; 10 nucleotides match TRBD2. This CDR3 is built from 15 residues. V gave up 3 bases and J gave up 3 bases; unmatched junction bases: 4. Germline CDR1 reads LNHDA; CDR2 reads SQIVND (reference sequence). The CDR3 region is CASSIVLAGKETQYF. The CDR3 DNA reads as TGTGCCAGTAGTATTGTACTAGCGGGGAAAGAGACCCAGTACTTC.

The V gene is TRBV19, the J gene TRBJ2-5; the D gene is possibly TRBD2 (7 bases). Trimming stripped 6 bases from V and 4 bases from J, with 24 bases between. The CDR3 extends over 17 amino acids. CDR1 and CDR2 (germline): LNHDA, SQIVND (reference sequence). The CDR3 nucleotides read TGTGCCAGTAGGGGGGGGCCCAACGGCGGGAGAGGAGAGACCCAGTACTTC. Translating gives CASRGGPNGGRGETQYF.

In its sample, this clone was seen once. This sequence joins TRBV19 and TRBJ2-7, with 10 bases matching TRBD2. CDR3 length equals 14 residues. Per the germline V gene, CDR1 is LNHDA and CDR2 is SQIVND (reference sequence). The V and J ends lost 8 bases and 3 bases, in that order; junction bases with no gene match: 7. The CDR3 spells CASSPGLANYEQYF. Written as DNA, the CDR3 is TGTGCCAGTTCTCCGGGACTAGCGAACTACGAGCAGTACTTC.

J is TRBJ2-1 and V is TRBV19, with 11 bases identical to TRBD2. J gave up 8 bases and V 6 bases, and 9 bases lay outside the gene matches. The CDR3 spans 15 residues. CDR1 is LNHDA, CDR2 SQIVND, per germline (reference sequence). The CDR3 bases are TGTGCCAGTAGCCAACTAGCGGGAGTACGGGATGAGCAGTTCTTC. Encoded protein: CASSQLAGVRDEQFF.

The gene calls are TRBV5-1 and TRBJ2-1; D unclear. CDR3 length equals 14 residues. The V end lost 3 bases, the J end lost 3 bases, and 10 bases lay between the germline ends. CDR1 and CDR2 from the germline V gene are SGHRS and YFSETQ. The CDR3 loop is CASSSARFYNEQFF. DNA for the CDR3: TGCGCCAGCAGCTCGGCTAGATTCTACAATGAGCAGTTCTTC.

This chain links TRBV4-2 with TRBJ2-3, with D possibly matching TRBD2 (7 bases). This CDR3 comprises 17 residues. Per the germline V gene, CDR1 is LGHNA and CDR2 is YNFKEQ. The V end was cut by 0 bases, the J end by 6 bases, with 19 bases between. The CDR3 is CASSQDWGGAVGDTQYF. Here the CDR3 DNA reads TGTGCCAGCAGCCAAGATTGGGGGGGGGCCGTTGGGGATACGCAGTATTTT.

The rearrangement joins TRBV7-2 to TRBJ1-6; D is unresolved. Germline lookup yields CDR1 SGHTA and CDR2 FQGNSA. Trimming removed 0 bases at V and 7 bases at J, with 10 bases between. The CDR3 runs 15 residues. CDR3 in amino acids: CASSLALAVNSPLHF. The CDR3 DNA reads TGTGCCAGCAGCTTAGCGCTGGCAGTAAATTCACCCCTCCACTTT.

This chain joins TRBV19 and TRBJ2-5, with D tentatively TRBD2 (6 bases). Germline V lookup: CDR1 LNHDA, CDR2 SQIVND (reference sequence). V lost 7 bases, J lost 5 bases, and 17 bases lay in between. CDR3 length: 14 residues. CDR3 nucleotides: TGTGCCAGTAAAACCCAGTGGAGCGGGGAGACCCAGTACTTC. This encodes CASKTQWSGETQYF.

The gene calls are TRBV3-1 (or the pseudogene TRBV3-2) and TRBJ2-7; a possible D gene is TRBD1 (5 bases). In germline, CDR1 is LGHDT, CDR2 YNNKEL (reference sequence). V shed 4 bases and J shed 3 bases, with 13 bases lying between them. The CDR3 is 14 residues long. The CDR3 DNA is TGTGCCAGCAGCCGGGTACAGGTTAACTACGAGCAGTACTTC. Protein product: CASSRVQVNYEQYF.

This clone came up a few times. The DNA of the CDR3 is TGTGCCAGCCGCGGGTTGTCCTATGGCTACACCTTC. This encodes CASRGLSYGYTF. The chain employs TRBV28 and TRBJ1-2; no firm D call. The V gene's germline CDR1 is MDHEN and CDR2 SYDVKM. The CDR3 contains 12 residues. The V end lost 8 bases, the J end lost 4 bases, and 11 bases lay between the germline ends.

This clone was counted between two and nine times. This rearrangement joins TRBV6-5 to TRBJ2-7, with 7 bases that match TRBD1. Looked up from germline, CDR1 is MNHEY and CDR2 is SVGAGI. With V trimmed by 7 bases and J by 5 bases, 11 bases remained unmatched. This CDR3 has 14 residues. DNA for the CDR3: TGTGCCAGCATAACGACAGGGCGCTCAGACGAGCAGTACTTC. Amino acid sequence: CASITTGRSDEQYF.

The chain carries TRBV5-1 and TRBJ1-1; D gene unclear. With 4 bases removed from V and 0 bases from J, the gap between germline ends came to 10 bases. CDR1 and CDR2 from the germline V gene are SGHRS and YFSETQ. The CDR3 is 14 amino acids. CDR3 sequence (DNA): TGCGCCAGCAGCGATCCCCAGATGAACACTGAAGCTTTCTTT. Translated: CASSDPQMNTEAFF.